This T cell receptor beta chain was captured by sequencing in a study of siplizumab effects on memory and regulatory T cells. Study-wide results and limits: On average, approximately 70% of mappable alloreactive CD4+ clones were Treg-derived under siplizumab, against 25% to 30% in controls.

In a few donor pairs, unstimulated naive, memory, effector memory and TEMRA subsets were sequenced. This CDR3 contains 14 residues. V dropped 6 bases and J dropped 6; count of bases not matched to a gene: 7. Germline V lookup: CDR1 MDHEN, CDR2 SYDVKM. For this clone: No antigen is known for it.

Approximately 10^5 TCR templates per sample were assayed. The assay was immunoSEQ multiplex PCR, and TCRdb's table has in-frame clones only and misses some. The table shows 56,000 or so clones, with around 97% occurring only once. Sequencing was carried out using naive CD8+ T cells sorted from blood. The TCR sequence derives from a human donor in good health. V gene TRBV28 combines with J gene TRBJ2-1; 8 bases align to TRBD2. CDR3 loop: CASRTGLAANEQFF. The CDR3 bases are TGTGCCAGCAGAACCGGACTAGCTGCCAATGAGCAGTTCTTC.